The 6 T cell receptor beta chains below come from one sample, sequenced in a study of blood T cell repertoires in COVID-19. Libraries were prepared by immunoSEQ multiplex PCR; TCRdb keeps only in-frame clonotypes and omits some of them. The sample has more than 150,000 clones, roughly 81% seen once. Sample: peripheral blood. These receptors were collected from a woman of 80 years or more with COVID-19, enrolled during active disease.

CDR3 residues: CASSLTSGQGYGYTF. The CDR3 DNA sequence: TGCGCCAGCAGCTTGACGTCGGGCCAGGGCTATGGCTACACCTTC. V is TRBV5-1 and J is TRBJ1-2; D may be TRBD1 (5 bases). Trimming left V 1 base short and J 4 bases short, with 14 bases between. The length of the CDR3 is 15 residues. Germline V CDR1 and CDR2: SGHRS, YFSETQ.

This rearrangement joins TRBV5-8 to TRBJ1-5, with 7 nucleotides matching TRBD1. Trimming removed 0 bases from V and 5 bases from J; junction bases left unmatched: 5. Germline lookup yields CDR1 SGHTS and CDR2 YDEGEE. This CDR3 has 15 amino acids. CDR3: CASSLAGTVHQPQHF. Here the CDR3 DNA reads TGTGCCAGCAGCTTGGCCGGGACAGTCCATCAGCCCCAGCATTTT.

V usage is TRBV20-1 and J usage is TRBJ2-1; 10 nucleotides line up with TRBD2. Germline V lookup: CDR1 DFQATT, CDR2 SNEGSKA (reference sequence). CDR3 length: 14 residues. Trimming took 3 bases from V and 5 from J; bases not matched to a gene: 4. CDR3 nucleotides: TGCAGTGCTAGTCCCGGACTAGCGGACAATGAGCAGTTCTTC. Translation: CSASPGLADNEQFF.

This sequence joins TRBV11-3 and TRBJ2-7; 10 nucleotides match TRBD2. Per germline, CDR1 SGHNT and CDR2 YENEEA. V was clipped by 4 bases and J by 6 bases; unmatched bases: 12. The CDR3 is made up of 16 amino acids. CDR3 nucleotide sequence: TGTGCCAGCAGCTCTGTTCTTTGGACTAGCGGTACCGAGCAGTACTTC. Translating gives CASSSVLWTSGTEQYF.

This sequence joins TRBV5-6 and TRBJ2-5, with D perhaps matching TRBD1 (5 bases). Trimming pared 3 bases from V and 5 bases from J, leaving 14 bases between. Germline V gene lookup returns CDR1 SGHDT and CDR2 YYEEEE. This CDR3 is built from 14 residues. The CDR3 DNA sequence: TGTGCCAGCAGCTCACTAAGGGGCAGGGAGACCCAGTACTTC. Amino acids: CASSSLRGRETQYF.

The gene calls are TRBV4-2 and TRBJ2-3; 13 bases are a match to TRBD2. The CDR3 contains 17 residues. Germline assignment: CDR1 LGHNA and CDR2 YNFKEQ. Unmatched junction bases numbered 10, after V lost 4 bases and J lost 6 bases. CDR3 protein: CASSRGLAGEYADTQYF. The CDR3 DNA is TGTGCCAGCAGCCGAGGACTAGCGGGAGAGTACGCGGATACGCAGTATTTT.